One and the same sample provided the 5 T cell receptor beta chains below, sequenced in a study of blood T cell repertoires in COVID-19. This table comes from immunoSEQ multiplex PCR, and its TCRdb copy is limited to in-frame clones, with some not included. The data hold approximately 26,000 clones, with 65% to 90% observed a single time. Sequencing was performed on peripheral blood. All receptors derive from a man at least 80 years old with active or convalescent COVID-19.

The V and J genes are TRBV7-9 and TRBJ1-4; D ambiguous. Trimming removed 5 bases at V and 7 bases at J, with 14 bases between. This CDR3 has 14 amino acids. Germline loops: CDR1 SEHNR, CDR2 FQNEAQ (reference sequence). The CDR3 loop is CASSDEGSREKLFF. As DNA, the CDR3 is TGTGCCAGCAGCGACGAGGGTTCTCGTGAAAAACTGTTTTTT.

The chain has TRBV4-1 and TRBJ2-5; 8 bases map to TRBD2. The CDR3 spans 11 residues. The ends lost 3 bases at V and 12 bases at J; junction bases unmatched: 3. The V gene's germline CDR1 is MGHRA and CDR2 YSYEKL. The CDR3 region has the DNA TGCGCCAGCAGCCAGGGACTAGTTAAGTACTTC. Its protein product is CASSQGLVKYF.

V is TRBV18 and J is TRBJ1-2, with D possibly being TRBD1 (6 bases). Trimming removed 4 bases from V and 6 bases from J, with 18 bases in between. The CDR3 has 15 amino acids. Germline lookup yields CDR1 KGHSH and CDR2 LQKENI. The CDR3 is CASSLDYGGQNGYTF. The CDR3 nucleotides read TGTGCCAGCTCACTCGATTACGGGGGGCAGAATGGCTACACCTTC.

The chain recombines TRBV5-1 with TRBJ2-5; weak D call: TRBD2 (6 bases). The CDR3 is 12 residues long. The V end lost 4 bases, the J end lost 9 bases, and 13 bases lay between the germline ends. The germline CDR1 and CDR2 sequences are SGHRS and YFSETQ. The CDR3 DNA sequence: TGCGCCAGCAGCATGGGTAGGAGGGCCCAGTACTTC. The encoded protein is CASSMGRRAQYF.

Concerning this clone itself: A junction end diverges from the germline sequence, so it may reflect a read error. The chain uses TRBV2 and TRBJ2-1; 11 nucleotides agree with TRBD2. The CDR3 contains 13 residues. Per the germline V gene, CDR1 is SNHLY and CDR2 is FYNNEI. The CDR3 DNA sequence: TGTGCCAGCAGTGATAATAGCGGGAGGGCCTTAGTCTTC. This codes for CASSDNSGRALVF.